This T cell receptor (beta chain) originates from a study of T-cell reconstitution after alpha-beta-depleted transplantation in children. The library targeted TCRbeta and was prepared with unique molecular identifiers. MiXCR was run by TCRdb on the PCR reads, yielding one entry per CDR3 protein. The sample shows about 610,000 distinct CDR3 sequences, under 12% of them seen only once. The V end was cut by 0 bases, the J end by 5 bases, with 10 bases between. The CDR3 runs to 15 residues. In germline, CDR1 is ENHRY, CDR2 SYGVKD. This clonotype was observed a handful of times. This sequence originates from a human donor who donated a stem cell graft to a child with acute myeloid leukemia. The V and J genes are TRBV10-3 and TRBJ1-4; D unresolved. The source was PBMCs from the stem cell graft donor, collected from the stem cell graft. The CDR3 nucleotides read TGTGCCATCAGTGAGTCCCTGGGCCGCAATGAAAAACTGTTTTTT. This sequence encodes CAISESLGRNEKLFF.